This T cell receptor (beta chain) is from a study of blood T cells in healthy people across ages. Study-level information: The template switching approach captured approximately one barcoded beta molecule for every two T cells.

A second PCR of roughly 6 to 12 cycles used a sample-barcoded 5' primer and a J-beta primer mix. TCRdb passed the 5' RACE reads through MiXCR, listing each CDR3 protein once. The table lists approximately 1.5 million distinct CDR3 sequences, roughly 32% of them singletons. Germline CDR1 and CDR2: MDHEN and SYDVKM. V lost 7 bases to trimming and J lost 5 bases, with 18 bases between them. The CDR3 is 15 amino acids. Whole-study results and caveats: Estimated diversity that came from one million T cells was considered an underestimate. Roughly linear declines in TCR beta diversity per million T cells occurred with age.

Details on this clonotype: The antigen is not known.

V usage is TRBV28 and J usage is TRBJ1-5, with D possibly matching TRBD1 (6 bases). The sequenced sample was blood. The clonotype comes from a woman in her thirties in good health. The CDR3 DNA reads TGTGCCAGCACCTCCGGCTCCGGGGGCTATCAGCCCCAGCATTTT. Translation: CASTSGSGGYQPQHF.